This TCR beta chain was sequenced in a study of cytotoxic CD8 clonotypes in ibrutinib-treated CLL. General study points: Stable or contracted on treatment, public clonotypes were also uncommon.

Only in-frame clones appear in the TCRdb table, and some are missing; sequencing was by immunoSEQ multiplex PCR. The sample has fewer than 150,000 clones; approximately 81% are singletons. Of note for this clone: Its cognate antigen is unknown.

This CDR3 region has 13 residues. V was trimmed by 8 bases and J by 12 bases, leaving 20 bases between them. Germline V gene sequence: CDR1 SEHNR, CDR2 FQNEAQ (reference sequence). The receptor was isolated from a human donor with chronic lymphocytic leukemia. The V and J genes are TRBV7-9 and TRBJ2-1; the D is unclear. This sample comprised PBMCs, obtained after 24 months of ibrutinib treatment. CDR3 region: CASHHLVTRWQFF. The CDR3 DNA follows: TGTGCCAGCCATCATCTCGTTACCAGGTGGCAGTTCTTC.